This record covers a single TCR beta chain. Antigen: not known. The method was immunoSEQ multiplex PCR; TCRdb's version includes in-frame clones alone and lacks a portion of them. The sample consists of approximately 83,000 clones, around 85% of them appearing once. The data belong to a study of radiation and T cells in renal cell carcinoma. Study results and limitations: Baseline intratumoral clonotype presence is unknown without pretreatment biopsies. From baseline, blood top tumor clonotypes peaked at 2 weeks post-radiation.

Stated time point: blood 4 weeks post-SBRT, at nephrectomy. Treatment denoted: 15 Gy SBRT to primary tumor, nephrectomy 4 weeks later. Nephrectomy followed 15 Gy stereotactic body radiation by 4 weeks. Germline V gene lookup returns CDR1 SGHAT and CDR2 FQDESV (reference sequence). This CDR3 region has 13 residues. Trimming cost V 3 bases and J 4 bases, with 7 bases left between them. The receptor was derived from a man aged 50-59 years with renal cell carcinoma. The V call is TRBV11-1, the J call TRBJ1-5; possible D gene TRBD1, 5 bases. The sequencing used blood, collected from a patient whose treatment included radiotherapy and nephrectomy. CDR3 region: CASSLGLNQPQHF. The CDR3 DNA follows: TGTGCCAGCAGCTTGGGACTAAATCAGCCCCAGCATTTT.